The T cell receptor (beta chain) described here comes from a study of cytomegalovirus exposure and HLA in healthy donors. About the research overall: Under 90% of several hundred genotyped donors fell in the Caucasian-associated ancestry cluster.

The germline V gene has CDR1 LGHNA and CDR2 YNFKEQ. V lost 3 bases and J lost 6; bases outside the gene matches: 4. This CDR3 spans 14 amino acids. The PCR contained 60 Vbeta and 13 Jbeta primers. The data were produced by immunoSEQ multiplex PCR, yet TCRdb's version contains in-frame clones alone and is incomplete. The table records around 41,000 clones, roughly 51% of them present only once. The sequence was obtained from a man aged 60 to 69 in good health and CMV-seronegative. The chain employs TRBV4-2 and TRBJ2-1, with TRBD2 matching over 8 bases. The specimen was PBMCs. CDR3 sequence (DNA): TGTGCCAGCAGCCAGCAGCGGGAGCTCAATGAGCAGTTCTTC. Protein sequence: CASSQQRELNEQFF.